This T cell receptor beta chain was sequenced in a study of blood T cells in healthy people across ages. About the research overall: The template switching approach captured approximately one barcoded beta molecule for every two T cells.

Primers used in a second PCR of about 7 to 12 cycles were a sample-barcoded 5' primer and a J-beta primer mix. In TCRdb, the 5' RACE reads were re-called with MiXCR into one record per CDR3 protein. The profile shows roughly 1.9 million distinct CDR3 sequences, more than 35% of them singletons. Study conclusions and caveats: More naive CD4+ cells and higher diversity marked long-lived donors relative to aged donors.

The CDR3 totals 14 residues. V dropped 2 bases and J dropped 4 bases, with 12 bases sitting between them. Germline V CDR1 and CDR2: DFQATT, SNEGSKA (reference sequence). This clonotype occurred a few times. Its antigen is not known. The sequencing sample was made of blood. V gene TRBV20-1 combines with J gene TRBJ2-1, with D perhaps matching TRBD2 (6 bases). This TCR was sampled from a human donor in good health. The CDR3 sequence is CSARPGGYYNEQFF. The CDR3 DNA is TGCAGTGCTAGACCCGGGGGATATTACAATGAGCAGTTCTTC.